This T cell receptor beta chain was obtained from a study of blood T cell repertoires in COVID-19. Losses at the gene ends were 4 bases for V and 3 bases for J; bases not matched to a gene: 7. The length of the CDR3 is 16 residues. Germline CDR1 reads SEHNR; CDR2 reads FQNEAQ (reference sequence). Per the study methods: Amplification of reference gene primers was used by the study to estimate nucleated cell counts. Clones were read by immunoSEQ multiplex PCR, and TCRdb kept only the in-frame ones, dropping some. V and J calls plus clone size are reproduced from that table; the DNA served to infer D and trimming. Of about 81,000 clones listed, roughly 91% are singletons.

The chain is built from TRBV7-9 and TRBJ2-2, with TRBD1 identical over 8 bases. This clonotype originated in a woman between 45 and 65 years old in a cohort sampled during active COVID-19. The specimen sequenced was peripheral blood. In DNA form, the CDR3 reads TGTGCCAGCAGCTACCTCGGACAGGGTGACACCGGGGAGCTGTTTTTT. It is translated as CASSYLGQGDTGELFF.